What follows are 18 T cell receptor beta chains derived from one specimen sequenced in a study of blood T cell repertoires in COVID-19. The data were produced by immunoSEQ multiplex PCR, yet TCRdb's version contains in-frame clones alone and is incomplete. The profile covers a few hundred thousand clones, with approximately 89% appearing a single time and 2.5% to 3.5% taken by the ten largest. The specimen was PBMCs or T cells enriched from blood (not recorded which). The source is a woman aged 45-60 years who had been exposed to COVID-19.

The chain uses TRBV5-1 and TRBJ2-2, with 9 bases lining up with TRBD2. The germline CDR1 and CDR2 sequences are SGHRS and YFSETQ. V lost 1 base and J lost 7; bases outside the gene matches: 8. This CDR3 is 16 amino acids long. The CDR3 spells CASSLMSSGNGGELFF. The CDR3 region has the DNA TGCGCCAGCAGCTTGATGTCTAGCGGGAACGGCGGGGAGCTGTTTTTT.

This rearrangement joins TRBV18 to TRBJ2-7; 9 nucleotides agree with TRBD1. There are 14 residues in the CDR3. Germline lookup yields CDR1 KGHSH and CDR2 LQKENI. Trimming cost V 6 bases and J 6 bases; bases outside gene matches: 9. CDR3 sequence: CASSPGTGSLEQYF. The CDR3 DNA sequence: TGTGCCAGCTCCCCCGGGACAGGGTCCCTCGAGCAGTACTTC.

The J gene is TRBJ2-5, the V gene TRBV7-8; D gene unclear. CDR1 is SGHVS, CDR2 FQNEAQ, per germline. V dropped 0 bases and J dropped 2 bases, with 10 bases sitting between them. The CDR3 has 15 residues. This CDR3 reads CASSLALAAQETQYF. The CDR3 nucleotides are TGTGCCAGCAGCTTAGCATTGGCGGCGCAAGAGACCCAGTACTTC.

This chain connects TRBV2 to TRBJ1-2; 11 nucleotides line up with TRBD1. The CDR3 spans 14 residues. Germline values: CDR1 SNHLY, CDR2 FYNNEI. The V segment lost 9 bases and the J segment 4 bases; nucleotides outside the gene matches: 7. CDR3 bases: TGTGCCAGTGGCGGGACAGGGGGGAGCTATGGCTACACCTTC. Amino acid sequence: CASGGTGGSYGYTF.

This chain joins TRBV28 and TRBJ2-7, with TRBD1 as a possible D gene (5 bases). Trimming shortened V by 3 bases and J by 9 bases, and 9 bases separated the two germline ends. The CDR3 length is 11 residues. Germline V lookup: CDR1 MDHEN, CDR2 SYDVKM. Here the CDR3 DNA reads TGTGCCAGCAGTTTTAAGCAGGGGCAGTACTTC. It codes for CASSFKQGQYF.

This rearrangement joins TRBV6-1 to TRBJ1-1; D is perhaps TRBD1 (5 bases). CDR1 is MNHNS, CDR2 SASEGT, per germline. The V and J ends lost 3 bases and 1 base respectively, with 6 bases between them. The length of the CDR3 is 13 residues. The CDR3 here is CASSETENTEAFF. CDR3 nucleotides: TGTGCCAGCAGTGAGACAGAGAACACTGAAGCTTTCTTT.

This clone came up once. The chain links TRBV7-9 to TRBJ1-2; D is unclear. Trimming cost V 1 base and J 4 bases, with 13 bases left between them. Germline loops: CDR1 SEHNR, CDR2 FQNEAQ (reference sequence). The CDR3 runs 15 residues. CDR3 DNA sequence: TGTGCCAGCAGCTTAGGATCTTCCAGGCCCTATGGCTACACCTTC. Its protein is CASSLGSSRPYGYTF.

The genes are TRBV7-9 and TRBJ1-3; possible D gene TRBD1, 5 bases. CDR1 SEHNR and CDR2 FQNEAQ come from the germline V gene (reference sequence). The V end was cut by 5 bases, the J end by 4 bases, with 21 bases between. This CDR3 is 17 amino acids long. The DNA for the CDR3 is TGTGCCAGCAGCATCCAGGGAGGTGCGGGGACGGGAAACACCATATATTTT. This gives the protein CASSIQGGAGTGNTIYF.

The chain employs TRBV5-6 and TRBJ1-2, with TRBD1 matching over 9 bases. V gave up 4 bases and J gave up 4 bases; unmatched junction bases: 8. This CDR3 region has 15 residues. CDR1 SGHDT and CDR2 YYEEEE come from the germline V gene. This chain's CDR3 is CASSPGQGSSYGYTF. The CDR3 bases are TGTGCCAGCAGCCCCGGACAGGGGTCTAGCTATGGCTACACCTTC.

The rearrangement joins TRBV5-1 to TRBJ1-4, with D tentatively TRBD1 (6 bases). The length of the CDR3 is 16 residues. Germline loops: CDR1 SGHRS, CDR2 YFSETQ. V was clipped by 3 bases and J by 4 bases, with 16 bases between them. The DNA for the CDR3 is TGCGCCAGCAGCTCCGGGGAGGGGGGCCGTAATGAAAAACTGTTTTTT. As protein: CASSSGEGGRNEKLFF. Based on the CDR3 plus reference TRBV5-1 and TRBJ1-4, the full variable domain is KAGVTQTPRYLIKTRGQQVTLSCSPISGHRSVSWYQQTPGQGLQFLFEYFSETQRNKGNFPGRFSGRQFSNSRSEMNVSTLELGDSALYLCASSSGEGGRNEKLFFGSGTQLSVL.

This chain joins TRBV18 and TRBJ1-4, with 7 bases fitting TRBD1. CDR1 and CDR2 from the germline V gene are KGHSH and LQKENI. J lost 0 bases, V lost 6 bases, and 7 bases had no gene match. The CDR3 extends over 16 amino acids. The CDR3 DNA is TGTGCCAGCTCGTTGCAGGGGGGTGCAACTAATGAAAAACTGTTTTTT. Protein product: CASSLQGGATNEKLFF.

The sample holds one count of this clone. The chain joins TRBV21-1 to TRBJ2-5; the table gives TRBD1 as D, unverified against the DNA. TRBV21-1 is a recognized pseudogene. CDR3 size: 17 residues. CDR3 sequence (DNA): TGTGCCAGCAGCAACCGTAGCCTGACAGCGTACCAAGAGACCCAGTACTTC. The encoded protein is CASSNRSLTAYQETQYF.

This chain joins TRBV19 and TRBJ1-2, with 7 bases that match TRBD1. Per the germline V gene, CDR1 is LNHDA and CDR2 is SQIVND (reference sequence). J gave up 8 bases and V 5 bases, and 8 bases lay outside the gene matches. CDR3 length: 13 residues. The CDR3 bases are TGTGCCAGTAGTGACAGACAGGGAGGCGGCTACACCTTC. Protein: CASSDRQGGGYTF.

The chain links TRBV7-9 to TRBJ1-2; 11 positions agree with TRBD1. This CDR3 region has 15 residues. The J segment lost 7 bases and the V segment lost 5 bases, leaving 9 bases of the junction unmatched. Germline V gene lookup returns CDR1 SEHNR and CDR2 FQNEAQ (reference sequence). Here the CDR3 DNA reads TGTGCCAGCAGCCAACTGGGACAGGGGGTGACTGGCTACACCTTC. Amino acids: CASSQLGQGVTGYTF.

CDR3 nucleotide sequence: TGTGCCAGCAGCCAAGTCCTAGCGGAGACCCAGTACTTC. It yields the protein CASSQVLAETQYF. The genes are TRBV3-1 (or the pseudogene TRBV3-2) and TRBJ2-5; D may be TRBD2 (6 bases). Germline loops: CDR1 LGHDT, CDR2 YNNKEL (reference sequence). The V gene lost 1 base and the J gene lost 5 bases, with 8 bases spanning the gap. The CDR3 is 13 amino acids.

This sequence joins TRBV19 and TRBJ1-4, with 7 bases identical to TRBD1. Germline V lookup: CDR1 LNHDA, CDR2 SQIVND (reference sequence). This CDR3 is built from 13 residues. J lost 5 bases, V lost 5 bases, and 2 bases had no gene match. The chain's CDR3 is CASSQGGNEKLFF. The CDR3 bases are TGTGCCAGTAGTCAGGGGGGCAATGAAAAACTGTTTTTT.

The CDR3 coding sequence is TGTGCCAGCAGCTTAGAGCACTCCGGGACAGGGGGTGGCAATCAGCCCCAGCATTTT. Protein sequence: CASSLEHSGTGGGNQPQHF. The gene calls are TRBV7-9 and TRBJ1-5; 11 bases align to TRBD1. CDR1 is SEHNR, CDR2 FQNEAQ, per germline (reference sequence). Trimming cost V 1 base and J 2 bases; bases outside gene matches: 10. The CDR3 length is 19 residues.

This sequence joins TRBV15 and TRBJ2-2; possible D gene TRBD2, 5 bases. The CDR3 length is 15 residues. Per germline, CDR1 LNHNV and CDR2 YYDKDF (reference sequence). V shed 6 bases and J shed 2 bases, with 13 bases lying between them. The chain's CDR3 is CATRRSASNTGELFF. CDR3 DNA: TGTGCCACCAGGAGGTCGGCTAGCAACACCGGGGAGCTGTTTTTT.